The clone carrying this T cell receptor (beta chain) has a single count. This sample was included in a study of T cell changes during pregnancy in multiple sclerosis. Sequencing used immunoSEQ multiplex PCR; TCRdb keeps in-frame clones, though not all of them. The data hold some 70,000 clones, with under 95% observed a single time. The J segment lost 4 bases and the V segment lost 4 bases, leaving 8 bases of the junction unmatched. There are 15 residues in the CDR3. The germline V gene has CDR1 SGHNT and CDR2 YYREEE (reference sequence). This sequence originates from a female donor in good health, enrolled as a control in a pregnancy study. The chain joins TRBV5-4 to TRBJ2-1, with 7 bases matching TRBD1. The sequencing here drew on peripheral blood, taken in the second trimester of pregnancy. CDR3 in DNA: TGTGCCAGCAGCCCCCGACAGGGATCATACAATGAGCAGTTCTTC. Encoded protein: CASSPRQGSYNEQFF.